Presented here are 28 T cell receptor beta chains from one specimen sequenced in a study of cytomegalovirus exposure and HLA in healthy donors. Researchers ran the PCR with 60 Vbeta and 13 Jbeta primers. This table comes from immunoSEQ multiplex PCR, and its TCRdb copy is limited to in-frame clones, with some not included. The sample records fewer than 250,000 clones, approximately 82% being singletons. The sample taken for sequencing was PBMCs. The receptors here all came from a man aged 18 to 35 in good health and CMV-seronegative.

In this sample, this clone turned up once. The chain links TRBV2 to TRBJ2-7; possibly TRBD2 for D (6 bases). The germline V and J ends were trimmed by 7 bases and 2 bases, with 12 bases remaining between them. The CDR3 runs to 13 residues. Germline lookup yields CDR1 SNHLY and CDR2 FYNNEI. CDR3 region: CASTGGPAYEQYF. The CDR3 DNA follows: TGTGCCAGCACCGGGGGTCCAGCCTACGAGCAGTACTTC.

This clone came up a few times. The gene calls are TRBV27 and TRBJ1-4; tentatively, D is TRBD1 (5 bases). The germline gives CDR1 MNHEY, CDR2 SMNVEV (reference sequence). V lost 6 bases and J lost 8, with 13 bases in between. This CDR3 has 13 amino acids. The CDR3 loop reads CASRPHGGEKLFF. CDR3 nucleotide sequence: TGTGCCAGCAGACCTCATGGGGGGGAAAAACTGTTTTTT.

The gene calls are TRBV6-1 and TRBJ1-1, with D possibly TRBD1 on 5 matching bases. This CDR3 has 13 amino acids. Per germline, CDR1 MNHNS and CDR2 SASEGT. V lost 3 bases, J lost 7 bases, and 12 bases lay in between. CDR3 in amino acids: CASSDSSRGEAFF. CDR3 bases: TGTGCCAGCAGTGATTCCTCAAGGGGTGAAGCTTTCTTT.

The rearrangement uses TRBV5-1 and TRBJ1-5; 10 nucleotides agree with TRBD1. With V trimmed by 3 bases and J by 5 bases, 2 bases remained unmatched. Germline V gene lookup returns CDR1 SGHRS and CDR2 YFSETQ. This CDR3 region has 14 residues. The DNA of the CDR3 is TGCGCCAGCAGCTGGACAGGGGGGGATCAGCCCCAGCATTTT. It encodes CASSWTGGDQPQHF.

This chain joins TRBV2 and TRBJ1-5, with TRBD1 matching over 9 bases. CDR1 SNHLY and CDR2 FYNNEI come from the germline V gene. With 4 bases clipped from V and 5 bases from J, the junction kept 6 bases outside the gene matches. This CDR3 region has 15 residues. The CDR3 sequence: CASSVGTGTHQPQHF. The CDR3 DNA reads TGTGCCAGCAGTGTGGGGACAGGGACCCATCAGCCCCAGCATTTT.

The chain couples TRBV5-6 to TRBJ1-1; possible D gene TRBD1, 6 bases. CDR1 and CDR2 from the germline V gene are SGHDT and YYEEEE. The CDR3 is 16 amino acids. V dropped 2 bases and J dropped 1 base, with 15 bases sitting between them. The CDR3 region is CASSLRQVLRNTEAFF. The CDR3, as DNA: TGTGCCAGCAGCTTACGACAGGTTCTCAGGAACACTGAAGCTTTCTTT. Full variable domain (rest looked up from reference TRBV5-6 and TRBJ1-1): DAGVTQSPTHLIKTRGQQVTLRCSPKSGHDTVSWYQQALGQGPQFIFQYYEEEERQRGNFPDRFSGHQFPNYSSELNVNALLLGDSALYLCASSLRQVLRNTEAFFGQGTRLTVV.

This rearrangement joins TRBV9 to TRBJ2-2; maybe TRBD2 (7 bases). The V end lost 3 bases, the J end lost 6 bases, and 12 bases lay between the germline ends. Looked up from germline, CDR1 is SGDLS and CDR2 is YYNGEE. There are 14 residues in the CDR3. DNA for the CDR3: TGTGCCAGCAGCGGGGGGGGGCTAGCCGGGGAGCTGTTTTTT. Translated: CASSGGGLAGELFF.

This sequence joins TRBV7-8 and TRBJ2-7; perhaps TRBD1 as D (6 bases). V was cut by 5 bases and J by 4 bases, with 24 bases left in between. The CDR3 spans 17 residues. Germline V lookup: CDR1 SGHVS, CDR2 FQNEAQ. The CDR3 region has the DNA TGTGCCAGCAGCGTGACTATGGACAGCAGGGACCTATACGAGCAGTACTTC. Protein product: CASSVTMDSRDLYEQYF.

The CDR3 sequence: CASSGLAVNNEQFF. CDR3 sequence (DNA): TGTGCCAGCAGCGGTCTAGCGGTTAACAATGAGCAGTTCTTC. The chain joins TRBV2 to TRBJ2-1; TRBD2 matches at 7 bases. Germline V lookup: CDR1 SNHLY, CDR2 FYNNEI. The CDR3 has 14 residues. V gave up 6 bases and J gave up 5 bases; unmatched junction bases: 7.

The chain has TRBV2 and TRBJ2-7; D is possibly TRBD2 (6 bases). Germline V gene sequence: CDR1 SNHLY, CDR2 FYNNEI. This CDR3 spans 14 amino acids. V dropped 4 bases and J dropped 4 bases, with 14 bases sitting between them. Written as DNA, the CDR3 is TGTGCCAGCAGTGTTGGGACTTCGGCTTACGAGCAGTACTTC. It codes for CASSVGTSAYEQYF.

The chain has TRBV25-1 and TRBJ2-1; D perhaps matches TRBD1 (6 bases). The CDR3 contains 13 residues. V was cut by 6 bases and J by 7 bases, with 13 bases left in between. Per germline, CDR1 MGHDK and CDR2 SYGVNS. This chain's CDR3 is CASSVIQGNEQFF. The CDR3 coding sequence is TGTGCCAGCAGCGTTATACAGGGAAATGAGCAGTTCTTC.

The chain joins TRBV27 to TRBJ2-7, with 13 bases identical to TRBD2. Germline V gene sequence: CDR1 MNHEY, CDR2 SMNVEV (reference sequence). V lost 5 bases to trimming and J lost 5 bases; unmatched junction nucleotides: 12. This CDR3 region has 17 residues. This CDR3 is CASSGLGLAGPTDEQYF. The CDR3, as DNA: TGTGCCAGCAGTGGACTGGGACTAGCGGGACCGACGGACGAGCAGTACTTC.

The V and J genes are TRBV29-1 and TRBJ1-2; 9 bases align to TRBD1. This CDR3 comprises 15 residues. The junction had 11 bases not matched to a gene; V was cut back by 3 bases and J by 6 bases. Per the germline V gene, CDR1 is SQVTM and CDR2 is ANQGSEA. The chain's CDR3 is CSVDTPGQGNDGYTF. CDR3 sequence (DNA): TGCAGCGTTGATACCCCGGGACAGGGTAATGATGGCTACACCTTC.

This sequence joins TRBV4-1 and TRBJ2-7; TRBD1 might be the D (6 bases). The CDR3 extends over 14 amino acids. Per the germline V gene, CDR1 is MGHRA and CDR2 is YSYEKL. V lost 2 bases and J lost 6, with 14 bases in between. CDR3 region: CASSQLTGFGEQYF. The CDR3 DNA follows: TGCGCCAGCAGCCAACTGACAGGATTTGGCGAGCAGTACTTC.

The chain joins TRBV25-1 to TRBJ1-1; 8 bases are a match to TRBD1. With 3 bases clipped from V and 5 bases from J, the junction kept 11 bases outside the gene matches. This CDR3 has 16 amino acids. Germline loops: CDR1 MGHDK, CDR2 SYGVNS. The CDR3 spells CASSDVFGQGRTEAFF. As DNA, the CDR3 is TGTGCCAGCAGTGATGTCTTCGGACAGGGAAGGACTGAAGCTTTCTTT.

J is TRBJ2-7 and V is TRBV6-5, with no clear D. Germline assignment: CDR1 MNHEY and CDR2 SVGAGI. V shed 7 bases and J shed 3 bases, with 10 bases lying between them. The CDR3 has 12 residues. CDR3: CASTSGLYEQYF. CDR3 nucleotides: TGTGCCAGCACCTCGGGTCTCTACGAGCAGTACTTC.

This clone was detected only a few times. The V call is TRBV28, the J call TRBJ2-1; D is undetermined. The CDR3 is made up of 15 amino acids. The germline CDR1 and CDR2 sequences are MDHEN and SYDVKM. Trimming removed 5 bases at V and 5 bases at J, with 16 bases between. CDR3 coding DNA: TGTGCCAGCAGTCCCTATACCCACCCGAACAATGAGCAGTTCTTC. Its protein product is CASSPYTHPNNEQFF.

This chain uses TRBV12-5 with TRBJ2-3; TRBD2 aligns across 12 bases. V was clipped by 7 bases and J by 9 bases; unmatched bases: 11. In germline, CDR1 is LGHNT, CDR2 FRNRAP. The CDR3 runs to 15 residues. Written as DNA, the CDR3 is TGTGCTAGTGCCCTTACTAGCGGGAGGCGGGGCACGCAGTATTTT. This encodes CASALTSGRRGTQYF.

The chain couples TRBV7-2 to TRBJ2-7, with 7 bases fitting TRBD2. The CDR3 contains 15 residues. V trimming: 0 bases; J trimming: 7 bases; junction bases outside the gene matches: 9. CDR1 is SGHTA and CDR2 is FQGNSA in the germline V gene. CDR3 sequence: CASSLAAGRGVEQYF. In DNA, the CDR3 is TGTGCCAGCAGCTTAGCGGCGGGGAGGGGAGTAGAGCAGTACTTC.

J is TRBJ1-1 and V is TRBV2; TRBD1 matches at 7 bases. Germline assignment: CDR1 SNHLY and CDR2 FYNNEI. CDR3 length: 14 residues. V was pared by 7 bases and J by 8 bases, with 13 bases of the junction left unmatched. CDR3 bases: TGTGCCAGCAAGGGACAGATATTCGACCAAGAAGCTTTCTTT. Translated: CASKGQIFDQEAFF.

This clone was counted between two and nine times. The rearrangement joins TRBV7-9 to TRBJ1-2; possibly TRBD1 for D (5 bases). CDR3 length equals 13 residues. V dropped 1 base and J dropped 3 bases, with 6 bases sitting between them. Per the germline V gene, CDR1 is SEHNR and CDR2 is FQNEAQ (reference sequence). The CDR3 DNA reads TGTGCCAGCAGCTTAGGGGGCGACTATGGCTACACCTTC. Its protein is CASSLGGDYGYTF.

The chain joins TRBV2 to TRBJ1-1; 9 bases are shared with TRBD1. The CDR3 loop spans 14 amino acids. V shed 7 bases and J 10 bases; nucleotides not matched to a gene: 13. Germline CDR1 SNHLY, CDR2 FYNNEI. CDR3 loop: CASKEGQGGPGAFF. CDR3 coding DNA: TGTGCCAGCAAGGAGGGACAGGGAGGGCCTGGAGCTTTCTTT. The whole variable domain, remainder taken from reference TRBV2 and TRBJ1-1, is EPEVTQTPSHQVTQMGQEVILRCVPISNHLYFYWYRQILGQKVEFLVSFYNNEISEKSEIFDDQFSVERPDGSNFTLKIRSTKLEDSAMYFCASKEGQGGPGAFFGQGTRLTVV.

The chain links TRBV5-4 to TRBJ1-1; TRBD1 is a possible D gene (6 bases). CDR1 and CDR2 from the germline V gene are SGHNT and YYREEE (reference sequence). There are 12 residues in the CDR3. Trimming took off 4 bases at V and 4 bases at J, with 8 bases between the two ends. The DNA for the CDR3 is TGTGCCAGCAGCCAAGGGGGCACTGAAGCTTTCTTT. Translation: CASSQGGTEAFF.

The DNA of the CDR3 is TGCGCCAGCAGCTTGTCAGGGGGGAAGAATGGCTACACCTTC. This gives the protein CASSLSGGKNGYTF. The chain joins TRBV5-1 to TRBJ1-2; TRBD1 matches at 7 bases. Germline V lookup: CDR1 SGHRS, CDR2 YFSETQ. The CDR3 loop spans 14 amino acids. V lost 1 base and J lost 6; bases outside the gene matches: 6.

The chain joins TRBV2 to TRBJ1-5, with a tentative D call TRBD1 (6 bases). The CDR3 covers 14 residues. The V end was cut by 5 bases, the J end by 1 base, with 9 bases between. Germline V gene data show CDR1 as SNHLY and CDR2 as FYNNEI. This chain's CDR3 is CASSTTGSNQPQHF. The DNA of the CDR3 is TGTGCCAGCAGTACCACAGGGAGCAATCAGCCCCAGCATTTT.

The chain employs TRBV5-1 and TRBJ1-2; D might be TRBD1 (5 bases). The CDR3 is 14 amino acids. V lost 0 bases to trimming and J lost 8 bases, with 14 bases between them. The V gene's germline CDR1 is SGHRS and CDR2 YFSETQ. The CDR3 reads CASSLDRPLTGYTF. The CDR3 region has the DNA TGCGCCAGCAGCTTGGACAGGCCCCTGACAGGCTACACCTTC.

The chain couples TRBV18 to TRBJ1-5, with a tentative D call TRBD1 (6 bases). The CDR3 length is 16 residues. The ends were cut back, 3 bases at V and 6 bases at J, with 18 bases in the middle. In germline, CDR1 is KGHSH, CDR2 LQKENI. DNA of the CDR3: TGTGCCAGCTCACCCACGGGGACACTGCAAGGTCAGCCCCAGCATTTT. Its translation is CASSPTGTLQGQPQHF.

The CDR3 loop is CASSYRQGYEQYF. The CDR3 nucleotides read TGTGCCAGCAGTTACCGGCAGGGCTACGAGCAGTACTTC. The rearrangement links TRBV6-5 to TRBJ2-7, with D possibly TRBD1 on 5 matching bases. CDR1 MNHEY and CDR2 SVGAGI come from the germline V gene. Trimming removed 2 bases from V and 3 bases from J, with 8 bases in between. The CDR3 is 13 amino acids.